The source of this T cell receptor beta chain is a study of Graves' ophthalmopathy and Graves' hyperthyroidism. RNA transcripts were the template, and TCR beta CDR3 regions were amplified from them. A first-round RT-PCR used HTBI primers, followed by a second-round multiplex PCR. TCRdb redid the calling of the multiplex PCR reads with MiXCR, one entry per CDR3 protein. The sample has about 1.1 million distinct CDR3 sequences, around a third seen once; the top ten hold more than 9.5%. This clonotype was found many times. The CDR3 consists of 12 residues. CDR1 and CDR2 (germline): SQVTM, ANQGSEA. V gave up 2 bases and J gave up 5 bases, with 10 bases separating them.

The receptor was isolated from an adult man with Graves' hyperthyroidism. Sequencing was done on a sample of peripheral blood or thyroid tissue (not recorded which). The V gene is TRBV29-1, the J gene TRBJ2-7; unclear D gene. The CDR3 is CSVELRPHEQYF. The CDR3 bases are TGCAGCGTTGAACTTAGGCCTCACGAGCAGTACTTC.